This T cell receptor beta chain emerged from a study of CXCR3-negative and CXCR3-positive naive CD8 T cells. General study findings and limits: Each naive subset displayed comparably high diversity, whereas memory CD8+ cells displayed much lower diversity.

Measured by frequency, this clonotype is medium-sized (0.01 to 0.1%). Its antigen is still unknown. The method, 5' RACE with UMI labels, was used to prepare the TRB cDNA libraries. Each CDR3 protein gets one entry in TCRdb, which reprocessed the 5' RACE reads and gives no DNA. This sample contains about 6,700 distinct CDR3 sequences. CDR1 LNHNV and CDR2 YYDKDF come from the germline V gene (reference sequence). The CDR3 consists of 14 residues. This chain joins TRBV15 and TRBJ2-5; TCRdb calls TRBD2, which cannot be checked without DNA. The clonotype originates from a human donor in good health. Some clones in this sample may be carry-over from other donors' samples. Material for sequencing was naive CXCR3- CD8+ T cells from blood. Stated subset: CD45RO-CCR7+CD27+CD95- naive CD8+ T cells lacking CXCR3 (TNR3-). The CDR3: CATSWTSGSETQYF.